Listed below are T cell receptor beta chains from one sample, sequenced in a study of human T cells and chemical hapten exposure. TCRdb reprocessed the RACE reads with MiXCR, giving one entry per CDR3 protein. The sample yields 120,000 or so distinct CDR3 sequences, 11% seen once. The sample in question was whole blood, obtained in connection with sensitization to the hapten diphenylcyclopropenone (DPC). The receptor set was obtained from a woman in her fifties or sixties with alopecia areata. Some clones in this sample may be carry-over from other donors' samples. Both conserved end residues are part of each CDR3. Fields, in order: V gene, J gene, clone size, D gene, CDR3 DNA, CDR3 protein. A D gene is named only where the DNA matches it firmly. The listing skips clone size in some rows; elsewhere it reads once, few, many or a size class.

v_gene: TRBV7-9
j_gene: TRBJ1-2
abundance: few
d_gene: NA
CDR3nt: TGTGCCAGCAGCTTAGATATAGTCTATGGCTACACCTTC
CDR3aa: CASSLDIVYGYTF

v_gene: TRBV7-9
j_gene: TRBJ2-1
abundance: many
d_gene: NA
CDR3nt: TGTGCCAGCAGCCCCACAACAGCTCCCAATGAGCAGTTCTTC
CDR3aa: CASSPTTAPNEQFF

v_gene: TRBV28
j_gene: TRBJ2-1
abundance: NA
d_gene: NA
CDR3nt: TGTGCCAGCAGAGCGAGTCGGCCCCAGGATGAGCAGTTCTTC
CDR3aa: CASRASRPQDEQFF

v_gene: TRBV2
j_gene: TRBJ2-3
abundance: few
d_gene: TRBD1
CDR3nt: TGTGCCAGCGGGGGACAGGGGGCGAGAGATACGCAGTATTTT
CDR3aa: CASGGQGARDTQYF

v_gene: TRBV15
j_gene: TRBJ2-3
abundance: NA
d_gene: NA
CDR3nt: TGTGCCACCAGCAGAGATCACCCCCCTGATACGCAGTATTTT
CDR3aa: CATSRDHPPDTQYF

v_gene: TRBV6-6
j_gene: TRBJ2-7
abundance: NA
d_gene: NA
CDR3nt: TGTGCCAGCAGCCCCGGAGGGACGAGCTACGAGCAGTACTTC
CDR3aa: CASSPGGTSYEQYF

v_gene: TRBV5-4
j_gene: TRBJ2-3
abundance: NA
d_gene: TRBD1
CDR3nt: TGTGCCAGCAGCCGTCTGGGACAGGGACAGGATACGCAGTATTTT
CDR3aa: CASSRLGQGQDTQYF

v_gene: TRBV4-1
j_gene: TRBJ2-1
abundance: once
d_gene: TRBD2
CDR3nt: TGCGCCAGCAGCCAAGGGGGGGGAGGCAATGAGCAGTTCTTC
CDR3aa: CASSQGGGGNEQFF

v_gene: TRBV27
j_gene: TRBJ2-7
abundance: NA
d_gene: TRBD2
CDR3nt: TGTGCCAGCAGTCCGATGGGGACTAGCTCCTACGAGCAGTACTTC
CDR3aa: CASSPMGTSSYEQYF

v_gene: TRBV29-1
j_gene: TRBJ2-1
abundance: many
d_gene: TRBD2
CDR3nt: TGCAGCATCTCACCGGGGGGCAATGAGCAGTTCTTC
CDR3aa: CSISPGGNEQFF

v_gene: TRBV7-9
j_gene: TRBJ2-5
abundance: NA
d_gene: NA
CDR3nt: TGTGCCAGCAGCTTTGACCGGTACCAAGAGACCCAGTACTTC
CDR3aa: CASSFDRYQETQYF

v_gene: TRBV12-3/TRBV12-4
j_gene: TRBJ2-7
abundance: many
d_gene: NA
CDR3nt: TGTGCCAGCAGTTTTGGTCAGGGTGGCGAGCAGTACTTC
CDR3aa: CASSFGQGGEQYF

v_gene: TRBV29-1
j_gene: TRBJ2-2
abundance: many
d_gene: NA
CDR3nt: TGCAGCGTTGATAGGGGAGTCGGGGAGCTGTTTTTT
CDR3aa: CSVDRGVGELFF

v_gene: TRBV9
j_gene: TRBJ2-1
abundance: NA
d_gene: NA
CDR3nt: TGTGCCAGCAGCGTAGCGGGAGATCACAATGAGCAGTTCTTC
CDR3aa: CASSVAGDHNEQFF

v_gene: TRBV20-1
j_gene: TRBJ2-3
abundance: few
d_gene: TRBD2
CDR3nt: TGCAGTGCTTTCCTCTCCGGGACTAGGTTAGCAGATACGCAGTATTTT
CDR3aa: CSAFLSGTRLADTQYF

v_gene: TRBV6-6
j_gene: TRBJ1-1
abundance: NA
d_gene: NA
CDR3nt: TGTGCCAGCAGTACTACCCGGGCTCTTGAAGCTTTCTTT
CDR3aa: CASSTTRALEAFF

v_gene: TRBV29-1
j_gene: TRBJ1-2
abundance: NA
d_gene: NA
CDR3nt: TGCAGCGTTGAGCAGGGGCCCACTGGCTACACCTTC
CDR3aa: CSVEQGPTGYTF